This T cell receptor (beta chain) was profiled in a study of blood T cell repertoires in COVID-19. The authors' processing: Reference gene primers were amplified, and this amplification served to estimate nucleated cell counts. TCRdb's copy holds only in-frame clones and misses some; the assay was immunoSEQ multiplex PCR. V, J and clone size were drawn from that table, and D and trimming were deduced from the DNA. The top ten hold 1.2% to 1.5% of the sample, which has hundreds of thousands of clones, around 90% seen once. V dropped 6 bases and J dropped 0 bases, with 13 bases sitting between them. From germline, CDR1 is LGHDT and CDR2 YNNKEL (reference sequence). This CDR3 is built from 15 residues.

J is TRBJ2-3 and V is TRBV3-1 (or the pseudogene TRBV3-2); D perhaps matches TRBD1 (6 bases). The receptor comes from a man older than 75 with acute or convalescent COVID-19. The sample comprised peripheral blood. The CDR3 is CASSEDSPSTDTQYF. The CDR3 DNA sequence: TGTGCCAGCAGTGAGGACAGCCCGAGCACAGATACGCAGTATTTT.